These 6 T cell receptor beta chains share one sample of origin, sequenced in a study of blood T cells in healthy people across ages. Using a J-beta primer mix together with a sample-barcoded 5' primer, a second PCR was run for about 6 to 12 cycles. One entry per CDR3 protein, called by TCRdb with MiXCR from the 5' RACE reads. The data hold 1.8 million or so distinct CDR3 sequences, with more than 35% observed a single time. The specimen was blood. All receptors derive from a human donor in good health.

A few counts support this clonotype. This chain's CDR3 is CASSRPGGNQPQHF. The CDR3 bases are TGTGCCAGCAGTCGACCGGGAGGCAATCAGCCCCAGCATTTT. The chain recombines TRBV7-2 with TRBJ1-5; D gene ambiguous. The CDR3 has 14 amino acids. Germline V gene sequence: CDR1 SGHTA, CDR2 FQGNSA. The ends were cut back, 6 bases at V and 2 bases at J, with 11 bases in the middle.

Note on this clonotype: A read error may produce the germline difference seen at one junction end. The CDR3 bases are TGTGCCAGCAGCTTATTGTTATTAGGCTACGAGCAGTGCTTC. Amino acid sequence: CASSLLLLGYEQCF. This chain links TRBV7-2 with TRBJ2-4; D is unclear. Germline-derived CDR1 and CDR2 are SGHTA and FQGNSA. There are 14 residues in the CDR3.

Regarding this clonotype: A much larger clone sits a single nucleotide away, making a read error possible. In nucleotides, the CDR3 is TGTGCCGGCAGCGTAGGGCTAGCGGGGACCTACAATGAGCAGTTCTTC. It is translated as CAGSVGLAGTYNEQFF. This chain links TRBV9 with TRBJ2-1; 9 bases map to TRBD2. The CDR3 consists of 16 residues. Germline CDR1 is SGDLS and CDR2 is YYNGEE.

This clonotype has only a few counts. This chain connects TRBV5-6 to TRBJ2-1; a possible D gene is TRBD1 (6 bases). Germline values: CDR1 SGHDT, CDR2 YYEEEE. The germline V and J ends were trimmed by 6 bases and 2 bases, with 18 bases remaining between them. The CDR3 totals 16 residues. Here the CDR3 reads CASTGIQGQPYNEQFF. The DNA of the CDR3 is TGTGCCAGCACCGGGATCCAGGGGCAACCCTACAATGAGCAGTTCTTC.

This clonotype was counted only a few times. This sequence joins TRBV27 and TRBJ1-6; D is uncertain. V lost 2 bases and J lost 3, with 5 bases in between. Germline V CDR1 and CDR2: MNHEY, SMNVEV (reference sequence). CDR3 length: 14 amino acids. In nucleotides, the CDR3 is TGTGCCAGCAGTTTACTGGGCTATAATTCACCCCTCCACTTT. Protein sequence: CASSLLGYNSPLHF.

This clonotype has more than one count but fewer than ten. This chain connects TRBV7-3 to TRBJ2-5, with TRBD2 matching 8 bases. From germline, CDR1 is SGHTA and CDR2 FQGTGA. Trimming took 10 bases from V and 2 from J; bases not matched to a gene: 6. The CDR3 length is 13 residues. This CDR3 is CATARGGQETQYF. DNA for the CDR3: TGTGCCACCGCACGGGGGGGACAAGAGACCCAGTACTTC.